Sequencing of this T cell receptor (beta chain) was carried out in a study of blood T cells in healthy people across ages. Study context: There was about one barcoded beta molecule captured by template switching per two T cells. Findings of the study overall: The study found more naive CD4+ cells and higher diversity in long-lived than aged donors.

Sample-barcoded 5' priming and a J-beta primer mix drove a second PCR of 7 to 11 cycles. Researchers report that a template-switch adaptor with 12 random nucleotides tagged each cDNA molecule. Any given sample supplied a minimum of 2.5 million CDR3-containing paired-end reads. Each CDR3 protein gets one entry after TCRdb re-called the 5' RACE reads with MiXCR. In the table there are 1.4 million or so distinct CDR3 sequences, about 45% of which are singletons. Per germline, CDR1 SQVTM and CDR2 ANQGSEA. The CDR3 is made up of 13 amino acids. V dropped 0 bases and J dropped 2 bases, with 7 bases sitting between them. A note on this clonotype: Its antigen is not known.

The sequencing sample was made of blood. This TCR derives from a young woman in good health. The chain has TRBV29-1 and TRBJ1-1; the D is unclear. In DNA form, the CDR3 reads TGCAGCGTTGAAGAGGCACCTAACACTGAAGCTTTCTTT. Residues: CSVEEAPNTEAFF.